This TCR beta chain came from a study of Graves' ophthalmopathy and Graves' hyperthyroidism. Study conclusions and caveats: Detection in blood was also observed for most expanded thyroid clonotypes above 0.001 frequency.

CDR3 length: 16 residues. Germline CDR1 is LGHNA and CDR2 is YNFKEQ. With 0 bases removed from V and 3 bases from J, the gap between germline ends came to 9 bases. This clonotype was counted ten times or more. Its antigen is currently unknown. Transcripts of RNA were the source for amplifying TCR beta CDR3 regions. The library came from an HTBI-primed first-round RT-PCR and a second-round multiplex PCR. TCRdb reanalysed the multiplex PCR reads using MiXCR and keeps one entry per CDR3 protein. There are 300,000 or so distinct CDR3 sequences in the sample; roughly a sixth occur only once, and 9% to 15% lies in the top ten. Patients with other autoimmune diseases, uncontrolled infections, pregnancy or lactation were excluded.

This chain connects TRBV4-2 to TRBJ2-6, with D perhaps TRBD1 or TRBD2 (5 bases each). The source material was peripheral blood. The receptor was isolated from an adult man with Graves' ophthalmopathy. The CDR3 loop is CASSQEGRLGANVLTF. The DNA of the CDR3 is TGTGCCAGCAGCCAAGAGGGACGCCTTGGGGCCAACGTCCTGACTTTC.